This is a list of T cell receptor beta chains from one sample in a study of blood T cell repertoires in COVID-19. Clones were sequenced by immunoSEQ multiplex PCR, and TCRdb holds only the in-frame ones, with some missing. Of 210,000 or so clones in the sample, under 85% were seen once. The sample consisted of PBMCs or T cells enriched from blood (not recorded which). The origin of the receptors is a man aged 55 to 70 who had recovered from COVID-19. CDR3s include the opening cysteine and the closing phenylalanine or tryptophan. The order of the fields is clone size, D gene, V gene, J gene, CDR3 DNA, CDR3 protein. A D gene is named only where the DNA matches it firmly. Expanded clones get a size class; other rows say once, few or many, or leave the size out.

NA	TRBD1	TRBV7-9	TRBJ2-7	TGTGCCAGCAGTCGGGACAGCACCTACGAGCAGTACTTC	CASSRDSTYEQYF
NA	NA	TRBV14	TRBJ1-2	TGTGCCAGCAGCCCCCGACAGGCCGTTCAGGATGGCTACACCTTC	CASSPRQAVQDGYTF
NA	NA	TRBV6-1	TRBJ1-5	TGTGCCAGCAGTGAAGTCGGTCAGCCCCAGCATTTT	CASSEVGQPQHF
once	TRBD1	TRBV19	TRBJ2-5	TGTGCCAGTAGTGACAGGGAGAGTTCGACCCAGTACTTC	CASSDRESSTQYF
NA	TRBD1	TRBV11-2	TRBJ1-5	TGTGCCAGCAGCCAAAACAGGGGAGGAAATCAGCCCCAGCATTTT	CASSQNRGGNQPQHF
NA	NA	TRBV5-4	TRBJ2-2	TGTGCCAGCAGCTTGAGGGGGCGCGGGGACACCGGGGAGCTGTTTTTT	CASSLRGRGDTGELFF
NA	NA	TRBV7-9	TRBJ2-5	TGTGCCAGCAGGGCCGGGGAGTACCAAGAGACCCAGTACTTC	CASRAGEYQETQYF
NA	TRBD1	TRBV20-1	TRBJ1-2	TGCAGTGCTAGTCGCGTCTACAGGGGGAGGAGTGGCTACACCTTC	CSASRVYRGRSGYTF
NA	NA	TRBV18	TRBJ1-2	TGTGCCAGCGGTGGGCCAAGCAGAGAACCACTCTATGGCTACACCTTC	CASGGPSREPLYGYTF
NA	NA	TRBV6-2/TRBV6-3	TRBJ1-1	TGTGCCAGCAGTTACTCGAGGAGGGATGCTTTCTTT	CASSYSRRDAFF
NA	TRBD2	TRBV15	TRBJ2-3	TGTGCCACCAGCAGAGTAGCGAGCGGGGGCACAGATACGCAGTATTTT	CATSRVASGGTDTQYF
NA	NA	TRBV11-3	TRBJ1-3	TGTGCCAGCAGCTTAGTTGCGGCCTTGGTGGGCTCTGGAAACACCATATATTTT	CASSLVAALVGSGNTIYF
NA	NA	TRBV7-3	TRBJ1-1	TGTGCCAGCAGCTTCCAGGGAGGCACTGAAGCTTTCTTT	CASSFQGGTEAFF
NA	NA	TRBV7-9	TRBJ2-3	TGTGCCAGCAGCTTAGGGCAGGGAAACACAGTCGATACGCAGTATTTT	CASSLGQGNTVDTQYF
NA	TRBD1	TRBV5-1	TRBJ1-2	TGCGCCAGCACCACATGGACAGGGGCTAACTATGGCTACACCTTC	CASTTWTGANYGYTF
NA	TRBD1	TRBV4-2	TRBJ1-6	TGTGCCAGCAGCCAAGGGACAGGGACACCCCTCCACTTT	CASSQGTGTPLHF
NA	TRBD2	TRBV6-6	TRBJ2-7	TGTGCCAGCAGTCCGACTAGCGGGGGAGACGAGCAGTACTTC	CASSPTSGGDEQYF
NA	NA	TRBV6-5	TRBJ1-3	TGTGCCAGCAGCCGGGGGGTACCTGGAAACACCATATATTTT	CASSRGVPGNTIYF
NA	TRBD1	TRBV2	TRBJ1-6	TGTGCCAGCAGTGAAGAAGGACAGGGGGTCTCACCCCTCCACTTT	CASSEEGQGVSPLHF
NA	TRBD1	TRBV2	TRBJ2-6	TGTGCCAGCAGCCGACAGGGGTTAGCTGGGGCCAACGTCCTGACTTTC	CASSRQGLAGANVLTF
NA	NA	TRBV19	TRBJ1-5	TGTGCCAGTAGTGTGGCAGGGGTTCAGCCCCAGCATTTT	CASSVAGVQPQHF
NA	TRBD1	TRBV11-2	TRBJ1-4	TGTGCCAGCAGCCTCGACAGGGTTGGGAGTGAAAAACTGTTTTTT	CASSLDRVGSEKLFF
NA	NA	TRBV9	TRBJ1-1	TGTGCCAGCAGCGCCACAGGGCTCACTGAAGCTTTCTTT	CASSATGLTEAFF
NA	NA	TRBV7-2	TRBJ2-1	TGTGCCAGCAGCCCAGGACTTGGGGTAACGGGCCGCTACAATGAGCAGTTCTTC	CASSPGLGVTGRYNEQFF